This entry is about one T cell receptor (beta chain). This specimen belongs to a study of technical replicates of blood from four donors. Assay: immunoSEQ multiplex PCR; the TCRdb copy retains only in-frame clones and omits some. This table holds tens of thousands of clones, 88% found once. This CDR3 region has 14 residues. CDR1 and CDR2 from the germline V gene are MRHNA and SNTAGT. Trimming pared 4 bases from V and 5 bases from J, leaving 14 bases between. The sequenced material came from PBMCs. The rearrangement links TRBV6-4 to TRBJ1-2; possible D gene TRBD1, 5 bases. The source of this sequence is a human donor in good health. Some clones in this sample may be carry-over from other donors' samples. The CDR3 DNA follows: TGTGCCAGCAGTGTACAGGCATCTTCATATGGCTACACCTTC. It specifies CASSVQASSYGYTF.